This T cell receptor (beta chain) was captured in a study of CD8+CD57+ T cells in acquired aplastic anemia. Study-wide context: Sorting CD4+ and CD8+ cells gave DNA averaging about 3.1 ug.

For sequencing, patients were chosen who had shown expansion of CD8+CD57+ cells by flow cytometry. Each of the patients presented with severe acquired aplastic anemia. The study profiled TCR beta VDJ and CDR3 using genomic DNA as template. TCRdb re-called the reads with MiXCR, one entry per CDR3 protein. The sample has approximately 130,000 distinct CDR3 sequences, 30% to 45% seen once; the top ten hold approximately 2.6%. The origin of this receptor is a human donor with aplastic anemia. Sequencing was done on a sample of sorted CD4+, CD8+, or CD8+CD57+ T cells (not recorded which) from PBMCs.

The CDR3 DNA follows: TGTGCCAGCAGCAGCGGGATGCCCTACGAGCAGTACTTC. It is translated as CASSSGMPYEQYF. The chain combines TRBV7-9 with TRBJ2-7, with 7 bases that match TRBD2. The CDR3 is 13 residues long. Losses at the gene ends were 5 bases for V and 2 bases for J; bases not matched to a gene: 3. Germline CDR1 reads SEHNR; CDR2 reads FQNEAQ (reference sequence).